Each of the 2 T cell receptor beta chains below was sequenced from the same sample in a study of cytomegalovirus exposure and HLA in healthy donors. Produced via immunoSEQ multiplex PCR; TCRdb's table is partial and in-frame only. The sample includes roughly 56,000 clones, just over 90% of them seen just once. The sample taken for sequencing was PBMCs. These receptors all come from a woman aged 18-29 years in good health and CMV-seropositive.

The rearrangement joins TRBV29-1 to TRBJ2-1; weak D call: TRBD1 (6 bases). The CDR3 spans 16 residues. V lost 6 bases, J lost 5 bases, and 23 bases lay in between. Per germline, CDR1 SQVTM and CDR2 ANQGSEA. CDR3 in amino acids: CSVKTYRVGGDNEQFF. In DNA form, the CDR3 reads TGCAGCGTCAAGACTTACAGGGTCGGAGGAGACAATGAGCAGTTCTTC.

The CDR3 nucleotides are TGTGCCAGCAGAGACCTAGCGGGGGGGCCTGCAAATGAGCAGTTCTTC. Its protein is CASRDLAGGPANEQFF. This chain joins TRBV5-4 and TRBJ2-1; 12 nucleotides agree with TRBD2. The V gene's germline CDR1 is SGHNT and CDR2 YYREEE (reference sequence). This CDR3 contains 16 residues. J lost 7 bases, V lost 5 bases, and 10 bases had no gene match.